This TCR beta chain was observed in a study of blood T cell repertoires in COVID-19. Study as a whole: Material from acute and convalescent COVID-19 was sourced from the United States, Italy and Spain. The analysed material was cDNA or gDNA that came from T cells, B-cell-depleted T cells, or PBMCs.

How the authors handled the data: By means of reference gene primer amplification, nucleated cell counts were estimated. The repertoire was sequenced with immunoSEQ multiplex PCR; TCRdb's copy has only in-frame clones and lacks some. From that table come the V and J calls and clone size; the DNA was used to work out D and trimming. The sample includes around 190,000 clones, roughly 82% of them seen just once. The germline V gene has CDR1 SGHNT and CDR2 YYREEE (reference sequence). The CDR3 totals 16 residues. V trimming: 4 bases; J trimming: 5 bases; junction bases outside the gene matches: 9. This clone appeared once.

The V and J genes are TRBV5-4 and TRBJ2-2, with 9 bases lining up with TRBD2. The receptor was derived from a woman aged 60-75 years with COVID-19, enrolled during active disease. Sequencing used peripheral blood. In DNA form, the CDR3 reads TGTGCCAGCAGCCCGGCGGGACTAGCAGGGACCGGGGAGCTGTTTTTT. Amino acid sequence: CASSPAGLAGTGELFF.